This T cell receptor beta chain was sequenced during a study of shared clonotypes between healthy human individuals. With 4 bases clipped from V and 3 bases from J, the junction kept 9 bases outside the gene matches. Germline loops: CDR1 SGHNT, CDR2 YYREEE (reference sequence). The CDR3 has 16 amino acids. Subsets obtained from CD4+ cells comprised CD45RA+ naive and CD45RA-negative memory cells. Data came from immunoSEQ multiplex PCR; TCRdb stores just in-frame clones and leaves some out. The sample records more than 850,000 clones, approximately 78% being singletons. V gene TRBV5-4 combines with J gene TRBJ2-5; TRBD2 aligns across 10 bases. This sequence was found in a man between 18 and 35 years old in good health. Some clones in this sample may be carry-over from other donors' samples. Sequencing input: memory CD4+ T cells from PBMCs. Subset indicated: CD45RA-negative fraction. The CDR3 protein is CASSPDGSGREETQYF. DNA for the CDR3: TGTGCCAGCAGCCCGGACGGGAGCGGGAGGGAAGAGACCCAGTACTTC.